This is a list of T cell receptor beta chains from one sample in a study of CD8 T cells in ankylosing spondylitis. TCRdb recomputed calls from the 5' RACE reads with MiXCR, one row per CDR3 protein. The table shows about 190,000 distinct CDR3 sequences, with 10% to 15% occurring only once. Input material: blood, either unsorted or a sorted T cell fraction (not recorded which). Every receptor here comes from a female donor with ankylosing spondylitis or in good health (not recorded which). Both conserved end residues are part of each CDR3. A D gene is named only where the DNA matches it firmly. Clone sizes are given selectively: once, few, many, or a class where the clone is expanded.

d_call: TRBD2
j_call: TRBJ2-3
v_call: TRBV10-3
clone_size: many
cdr3_aa: CAIRGLAGAIADTQYF
cdr3_nt: TGTGCCATCCGAGGACTAGCGGGGGCAATAGCGGATACGCAGTATTTT

d_call: TRBD1
j_call: TRBJ2-3
v_call: TRBV7-2
clone_size: few
cdr3_aa: CASSFDRGRTDTQYF
cdr3_nt: TGTGCCAGCAGCTTTGACAGGGGGCGAACAGATACGCAGTATTTT

d_call: -
j_call: TRBJ2-3
v_call: TRBV6-2/TRBV6-3
clone_size: few
cdr3_aa: CASSSPTGSTDTQYF
cdr3_nt: TGTGCCAGCAGTTCCCCCACGGGTAGCACAGATACGCAGTATTTT

d_call: TRBD2
j_call: TRBJ2-7
v_call: TRBV9
clone_size: few
cdr3_aa: CASSASSGGTYEQYF
cdr3_nt: TGTGCCAGCAGCGCTTCTAGCGGGGGTACCTACGAGCAGTACTTC

d_call: -
j_call: TRBJ2-3
v_call: TRBV20-1
clone_size: many
cdr3_aa: CSATAYTDTQYF
cdr3_nt: TGCAGTGCTACAGCATACACAGATACGCAGTATTTT

d_call: -
j_call: TRBJ2-3
v_call: TRBV12-3/TRBV12-4
clone_size: many
cdr3_aa: CASSLFRGDTQYF
cdr3_nt: TGTGCCAGCAGTTTATTTAGGGGAGATACGCAGTATTTT

d_call: -
j_call: TRBJ2-3
v_call: TRBV3-1
clone_size: many
cdr3_aa: CASSQEGREPTDTQYF
cdr3_nt: TGTGCCAGCAGCCAAGAGGGCAGGGAACCCACAGATACGCAGTATTTT

d_call: TRBD2
j_call: TRBJ2-5
v_call: TRBV7-7
clone_size: many
cdr3_aa: CASSLMAGVEETQYF
cdr3_nt: TGTGCCAGCAGCTTAATGGCGGGAGTAGAAGAGACCCAGTACTTC

d_call: -
j_call: TRBJ2-3
v_call: TRBV10-3
clone_size: many
cdr3_aa: CAISPQGPTTHTQYF
cdr3_nt: TGTGCCATCAGCCCACAGGGTCCAACCACCCATACGCAGTATTTT

d_call: -
j_call: TRBJ1-5
v_call: TRBV20-1
clone_size: many
cdr3_aa: CSARGALGPQHF
cdr3_nt: TGCAGTGCACGGGGAGCCTTGGGGCCCCAGCATTTT

d_call: TRBD1
j_call: TRBJ1-5
v_call: TRBV4-2
clone_size: few
cdr3_aa: CASSRGGTDKNQPQHF
cdr3_nt: TGTGCCAGCAGCCGAGGGGGGACAGACAAAAATCAGCCCCAGCATTTT

d_call: -
j_call: TRBJ1-3
v_call: TRBV30
clone_size: many
cdr3_aa: CASSYFSGNTIYF
cdr3_nt: TGTGCCTCCTCCTATTTCTCTGGAAACACCATATATTTT

d_call: -
j_call: TRBJ1-5
v_call: TRBV5-5
clone_size: many
cdr3_aa: CASSFETAYSNQPQHF
cdr3_nt: TGTGCCAGCAGCTTCGAAACAGCCTATAGCAATCAGCCCCAGCATTTT

d_call: -
j_call: TRBJ2-5
v_call: TRBV25-1
clone_size: many
cdr3_aa: CASSEVGTGTQYF
cdr3_nt: TGTGCCAGCAGTGAGGTGGGAACGGGGACCCAGTACTTC

d_call: TRBD1
j_call: TRBJ1-1
v_call: TRBV19
clone_size: many
cdr3_aa: CASSPGQGRTEAFF
cdr3_nt: TGTGCCAGTAGTCCGGGACAGGGGAGAACTGAAGCTTTCTTT

d_call: -
j_call: TRBJ1-1
v_call: TRBV20-1
clone_size: many
cdr3_aa: CSAGTPTEAFF
cdr3_nt: TGCAGTGCAGGGACACCCACTGAAGCTTTCTTT

d_call: TRBD1
j_call: TRBJ1-6
v_call: TRBV5-5
clone_size: many
cdr3_aa: CASSLAGQINSPLHF
cdr3_nt: TGTGCCAGCAGCTTGGCGGGACAGATTAATTCACCCCTCCACTTT

d_call: -
j_call: TRBJ1-2
v_call: TRBV20-1
clone_size: few
cdr3_aa: CSASPGGGYGYTF
cdr3_nt: TGCAGTGCTTCTCCAGGAGGGGGGTATGGCTACACCTTC

d_call: -
j_call: TRBJ2-1
v_call: TRBV19
clone_size: few
cdr3_aa: CASSLYRSYNEQFF
cdr3_nt: TGTGCCAGTAGTCTCTACCGCTCCTACAATGAGCAGTTCTTC

d_call: -
j_call: TRBJ1-2
v_call: TRBV5-1
clone_size: many
cdr3_aa: CASSLGRKDGGYTF
cdr3_nt: TGCGCCAGCAGCTTGGGTAGAAAGGATGGCGGCTACACCTTC

d_call: TRBD2
j_call: TRBJ2-3
v_call: TRBV7-2
clone_size: few
cdr3_aa: CASSPSGDATDTQYF
cdr3_nt: TGTGCCAGCAGCCCTAGCGGGGACGCCACAGATACGCAGTATTTT

d_call: TRBD2
j_call: TRBJ2-3
v_call: TRBV9
clone_size: many
cdr3_aa: CASSYLAGDPGDTQYF
cdr3_nt: TGTGCCAGCAGCTACTTAGCGGGAGATCCGGGAGATACGCAGTATTTT

d_call: -
j_call: TRBJ2-2
v_call: TRBV3-1
clone_size: few
cdr3_aa: CASSQGSVGGGITNTGELFF
cdr3_nt: TGTGCCAGCAGCCAAGGCTCCGTAGGGGGAGGAATAACGAACACCGGGGAGCTGTTTTTT

d_call: TRBD2
j_call: TRBJ2-3
v_call: TRBV29-1
clone_size: many
cdr3_aa: CSVEGGLAGVTDTQYF
cdr3_nt: TGCAGCGTTGAAGGGGGACTAGCGGGAGTCACAGATACGCAGTATTTT

d_call: TRBD1
j_call: TRBJ1-2
v_call: TRBV7-9
clone_size: -
cdr3_aa: CASSSTGEYGYTF
cdr3_nt: TGTGCCAGCAGCTCGACAGGGGAATATGGCTACACCTTC

d_call: -
j_call: TRBJ1-2
v_call: TRBV4-3
clone_size: -
cdr3_aa: CASSQDLTSNYGYTF
cdr3_nt: TGCGCCAGCAGCCAAGATCTGACGTCTAACTATGGCTACACCTTC

d_call: TRBD2
j_call: TRBJ2-7
v_call: TRBV5-6
clone_size: few
cdr3_aa: CASKGTSGYEQYF
cdr3_nt: TGTGCCAGCAAAGGGACTAGCGGATACGAGCAGTACTTC

d_call: -
j_call: TRBJ2-7
v_call: TRBV12-3/TRBV12-4
clone_size: many
cdr3_aa: CASSFSDKTYEQYF
cdr3_nt: TGTGCCAGCAGTTTCTCGGACAAAACCTACGAGCAGTACTTC

d_call: -
j_call: TRBJ1-6
v_call: TRBV19
clone_size: -
cdr3_aa: CASSGPNSPLHF
cdr3_nt: TGTGCCAGTAGCGGACCTAATTCACCCCTCCACTTT

d_call: TRBD1
j_call: TRBJ1-2
v_call: TRBV3-1
clone_size: many
cdr3_aa: CASSQPGQGASYTF
cdr3_nt: TGTGCCAGCAGCCAACCTGGACAGGGGGCCAGCTACACCTTC

d_call: TRBD1
j_call: TRBJ2-3
v_call: TRBV24-1
clone_size: many
cdr3_aa: CATSDPGTGSTDTQYF
cdr3_nt: TGTGCCACCAGTGACCCCGGGACAGGGAGCACAGATACGCAGTATTTT

d_call: TRBD1
j_call: TRBJ1-4
v_call: TRBV27
clone_size: many
cdr3_aa: CASSPSTGKGEKLFF
cdr3_nt: TGTGCCAGCAGTCCCTCGACAGGGAAAGGTGAAAAACTGTTTTTT

d_call: -
j_call: TRBJ2-3
v_call: TRBV7-9
clone_size: many
cdr3_aa: CASSTFAGRSSTDTQYF
cdr3_nt: TGTGCCAGCAGCACCTTCGCCGGGCGCAGCAGCACAGATACGCAGTATTTT

d_call: -
j_call: TRBJ1-5
v_call: TRBV19
clone_size: few
cdr3_aa: CASTQDWGFQPQHF
cdr3_nt: TGTGCCAGTACCCAAGATTGGGGGTTCCAGCCCCAGCATTTT

d_call: TRBD2
j_call: TRBJ2-2
v_call: TRBV24-1
clone_size: -
cdr3_aa: CATGRGFTGELFF
cdr3_nt: TGTGCCACCGGGAGGGGCTTCACCGGGGAGCTGTTTTTT

d_call: -
j_call: TRBJ2-3
v_call: TRBV7-8
clone_size: many
cdr3_aa: CASSLLDTDTQYF
cdr3_nt: TGTGCCAGCAGCTTATTAGATACAGATACGCAGTATTTT

d_call: -
j_call: TRBJ2-7
v_call: TRBV20-1
clone_size: -
cdr3_aa: CSARGAWGYEQYF
cdr3_nt: TGCAGTGCTAGGGGGGCCTGGGGGTACGAGCAGTACTTC

d_call: TRBD1
j_call: TRBJ1-2
v_call: TRBV5-1
clone_size: many
cdr3_aa: CASSLVPGQNPSGYTF
cdr3_nt: TGCGCCAGCAGCTTGGTTCCGGGACAGAATCCCTCCGGCTACACCTTC

d_call: -
j_call: TRBJ1-2
v_call: TRBV30
clone_size: once
cdr3_aa: CAWSVRVSGYTF
cdr3_nt: TGTGCCTGGAGTGTACGGGTGAGCGGCTACACCTTC

d_call: TRBD1
j_call: TRBJ1-4
v_call: TRBV7-2
clone_size: -
cdr3_aa: CASSFRTGASEKLFF
cdr3_nt: TGTGCCAGCAGCTTCCGGACAGGGGCAAGTGAAAAACTGTTTTTT

d_call: -
j_call: TRBJ2-2
v_call: TRBV28
clone_size: many
cdr3_aa: CASSWASVRGGELFF
cdr3_nt: TGTGCCAGCAGTTGGGCCAGCGTAAGGGGCGGGGAGCTGTTTTTT

d_call: TRBD1
j_call: TRBJ2-7
v_call: TRBV12-3/TRBV12-4
clone_size: -
cdr3_aa: CASSPDRGSMAEQYF
cdr3_nt: TGTGCCAGCAGTCCGGACAGGGGTTCGATGGCCGAGCAGTACTTC

d_call: -
j_call: TRBJ1-5
v_call: TRBV29-1
clone_size: few
cdr3_aa: CSARDSNQPQHF
cdr3_nt: TGCAGCGCCCGGGACAGCAATCAGCCCCAGCATTTT

d_call: -
j_call: TRBJ2-1
v_call: TRBV12-3/TRBV12-4
clone_size: -
cdr3_aa: CAIAGLKKPSYNEQFF
cdr3_nt: TGTGCCATCGCGGGACTGAAAAAACCGTCCTACAATGAGCAGTTCTTC

d_call: -
j_call: TRBJ2-5
v_call: TRBV7-2
clone_size: few
cdr3_aa: CASSVGLRETQYF
cdr3_nt: TGTGCCAGCAGCGTAGGGCTCCGGGAGACCCAGTACTTC

d_call: -
j_call: TRBJ1-5
v_call: TRBV12-3/TRBV12-4
clone_size: many
cdr3_aa: CASSLGRDGGNQPQHF
cdr3_nt: TGTGCCAGCAGTTTAGGCAGGGATGGGGGAAATCAGCCCCAGCATTTT

d_call: -
j_call: TRBJ2-2
v_call: TRBV29-1
clone_size: many
cdr3_aa: CSGSRANTGELFF
cdr3_nt: TGCAGCGGTTCCAGGGCGAACACCGGGGAGCTGTTTTTT

d_call: -
j_call: TRBJ2-3
v_call: TRBV12-3/TRBV12-4
clone_size: many
cdr3_aa: CASSLPASTDTQYF
cdr3_nt: TGTGCCAGCAGTTTACCGGCCAGCACAGATACGCAGTATTTT